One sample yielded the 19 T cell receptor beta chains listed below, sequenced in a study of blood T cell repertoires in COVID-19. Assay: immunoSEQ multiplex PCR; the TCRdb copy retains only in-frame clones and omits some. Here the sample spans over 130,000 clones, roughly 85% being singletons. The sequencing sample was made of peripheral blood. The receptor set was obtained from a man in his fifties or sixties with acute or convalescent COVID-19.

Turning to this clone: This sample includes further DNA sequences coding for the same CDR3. CDR3 in DNA: TGTGCCAGCAGTTATTCCCCGACAGGGAACTATGGCTACACCTTC. Its translation: CASSYSPTGNYGYTF. The chain employs TRBV6-5 and TRBJ1-2; 7 nucleotides align to TRBD1. After removal of 3 bases from V and 2 bases from J, the junction contained 6 bases not matched to a gene. This CDR3 has 15 residues. The germline CDR1 and CDR2 sequences are MNHEY and SVGAGI.

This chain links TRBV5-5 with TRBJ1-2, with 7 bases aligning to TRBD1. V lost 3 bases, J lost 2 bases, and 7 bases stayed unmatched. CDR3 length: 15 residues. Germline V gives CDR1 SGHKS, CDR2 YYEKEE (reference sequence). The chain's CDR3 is CASSWNRGLNYGYTF. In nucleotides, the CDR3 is TGTGCCAGCAGCTGGAACAGGGGACTGAACTATGGCTACACCTTC. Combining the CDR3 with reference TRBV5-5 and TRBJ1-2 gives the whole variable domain DAGVTQSPTHLIKTRGQQVTLRCSPISGHKSVSWYQQVLGQGPQFIFQYYEKEERGRGNFPDRFSARQFPNYSSELNVNALLLGDSALYLCASSWNRGLNYGYTFGSGTRLTVV.

The CDR3 protein is CASSFESAVYEQYF. The DNA of the CDR3 is TGTGCCAGCAGTTTTGAGAGCGCCGTCTACGAGCAGTACTTC. The chain carries TRBV28 and TRBJ2-7; D unresolved. Germline V gene sequence: CDR1 MDHEN, CDR2 SYDVKM. The V gene lost 3 bases and the J gene lost 3 bases, with 12 bases spanning the gap. The CDR3 consists of 14 residues. Full variable domain (remainder filled in from reference TRBV28 and TRBJ2-7): DVKVTQSSRYLVKRTGEKVFLECVQDMDHENMFWYRQDPGLGLRLIYFSYDVKMKEKGDIPEGYSVSREKKERFSLILESASTNQTSMYLCASSFESAVYEQYFGPGTRLTVT.

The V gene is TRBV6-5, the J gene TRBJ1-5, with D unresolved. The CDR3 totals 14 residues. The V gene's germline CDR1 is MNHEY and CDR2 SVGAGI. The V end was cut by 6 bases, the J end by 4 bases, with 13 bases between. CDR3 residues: CASSYAGRNQPQHF. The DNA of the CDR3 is TGTGCCAGCAGCTATGCGGGCAGGAATCAGCCCCAGCATTTT.

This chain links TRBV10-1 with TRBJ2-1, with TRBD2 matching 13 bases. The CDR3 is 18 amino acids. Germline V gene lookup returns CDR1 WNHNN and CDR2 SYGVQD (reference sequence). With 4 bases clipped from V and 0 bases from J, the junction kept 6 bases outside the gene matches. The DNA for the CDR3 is TGCGCCAGCAGTGCCCGGACTAGCGGGAGTAGCTCCTACAATGAGCAGTTCTTC. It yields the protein CASSARTSGSSSYNEQFF.

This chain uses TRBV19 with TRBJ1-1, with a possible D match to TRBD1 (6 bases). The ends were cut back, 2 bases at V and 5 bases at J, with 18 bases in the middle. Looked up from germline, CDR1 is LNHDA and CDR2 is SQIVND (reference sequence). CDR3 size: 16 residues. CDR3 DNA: TGTGCCAGTAGTATAAGCGGGTTCGGGGGGCTGACTGAAGCTTTCTTT. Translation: CASSISGFGGLTEAFF.

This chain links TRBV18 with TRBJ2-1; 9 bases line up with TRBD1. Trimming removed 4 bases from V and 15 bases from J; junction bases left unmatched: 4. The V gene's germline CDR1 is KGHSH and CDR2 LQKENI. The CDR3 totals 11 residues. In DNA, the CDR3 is TGTGCCAGCTCACTACAGGGGGCGCCGTTCTTC. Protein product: CASSLQGAPFF.

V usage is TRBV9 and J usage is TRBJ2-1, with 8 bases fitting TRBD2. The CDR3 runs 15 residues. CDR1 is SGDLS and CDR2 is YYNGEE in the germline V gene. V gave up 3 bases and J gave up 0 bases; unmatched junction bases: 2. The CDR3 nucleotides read TGTGCCAGCAGCGAGAGCGGGAGCTCCTACAATGAGCAGTTCTTC. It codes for CASSESGSSYNEQFF.

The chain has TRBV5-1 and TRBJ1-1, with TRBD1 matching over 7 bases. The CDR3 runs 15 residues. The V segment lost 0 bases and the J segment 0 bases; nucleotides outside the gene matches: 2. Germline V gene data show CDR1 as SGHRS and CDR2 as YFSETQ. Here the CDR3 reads CASSLGDRVNTEAFF. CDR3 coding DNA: TGCGCCAGCAGCTTGGGAGACAGGGTGAACACTGAAGCTTTCTTT.

The DNA of the CDR3 is TGCGCCTCGGGACTAGCGAAAAGCACAGATACGCAGTATTTT. It yields the protein CASGLAKSTDTQYF. The rearrangement links TRBV5-1 to TRBJ2-3; the match to TRBD2 covers 10 bases. This CDR3 is 14 amino acids long. With 10 bases clipped from V and 0 bases from J, the junction kept 5 bases outside the gene matches. Germline V gives CDR1 SGHRS, CDR2 YFSETQ.

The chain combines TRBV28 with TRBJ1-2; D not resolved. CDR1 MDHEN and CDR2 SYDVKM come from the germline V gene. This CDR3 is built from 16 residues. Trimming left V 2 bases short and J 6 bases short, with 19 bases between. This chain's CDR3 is CASSLRPGSSTHGYTF. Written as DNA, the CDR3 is TGTGCCAGCAGTTTAAGGCCCGGGTCTAGCACTCATGGCTACACCTTC.

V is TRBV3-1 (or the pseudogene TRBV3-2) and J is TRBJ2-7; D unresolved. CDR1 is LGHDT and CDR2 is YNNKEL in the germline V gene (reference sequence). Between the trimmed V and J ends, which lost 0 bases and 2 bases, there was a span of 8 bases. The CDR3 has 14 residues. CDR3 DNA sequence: TGTGCCAGCAGCCAAGACAGGTTTCCCTACGAGCAGTACTTC. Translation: CASSQDRFPYEQYF.

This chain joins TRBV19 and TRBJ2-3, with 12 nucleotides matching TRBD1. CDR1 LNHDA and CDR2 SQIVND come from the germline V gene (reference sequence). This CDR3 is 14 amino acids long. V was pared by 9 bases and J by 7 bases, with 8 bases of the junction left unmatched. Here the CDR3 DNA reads TGTGCCAGCCAAGAGGGACAGGGGGCTTATACGCAGTATTTT. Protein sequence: CASQEGQGAYTQYF. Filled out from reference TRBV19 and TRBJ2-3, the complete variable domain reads DGGITQSPKYLFRKEGQNVTLSCEQNLNHDAMYWYRQDPGQGLRLIYYSQIVNDFQKGDIAEGYSVSREKKESFPLTVTSAQKNPTAFYLCASQEGQGAYTQYFGPGTRLTVL.

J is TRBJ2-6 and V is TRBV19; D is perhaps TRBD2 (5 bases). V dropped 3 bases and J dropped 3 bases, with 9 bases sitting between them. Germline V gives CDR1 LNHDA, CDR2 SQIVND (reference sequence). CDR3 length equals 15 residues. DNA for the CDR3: TGTGCCAGTAGTATCTTGGGGAGTGGGGCCAACGTCCTGACTTTC. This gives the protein CASSILGSGANVLTF.

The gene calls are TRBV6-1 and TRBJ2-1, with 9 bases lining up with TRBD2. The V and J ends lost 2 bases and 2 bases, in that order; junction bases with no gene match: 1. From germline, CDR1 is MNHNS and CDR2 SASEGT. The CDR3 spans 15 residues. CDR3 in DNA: TGTGCCAGCAGTGAAAGCGGGAGGCCCTACAATGAGCAGTTCTTC. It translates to CASSESGRPYNEQFF.

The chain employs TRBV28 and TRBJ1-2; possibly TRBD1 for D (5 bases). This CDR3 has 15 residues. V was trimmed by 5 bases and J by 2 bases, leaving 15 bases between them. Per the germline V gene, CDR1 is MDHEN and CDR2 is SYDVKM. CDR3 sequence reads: CASSTSREANYGYTF. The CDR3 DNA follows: TGTGCCAGCAGTACTTCCAGGGAAGCCAACTATGGCTACACCTTC.

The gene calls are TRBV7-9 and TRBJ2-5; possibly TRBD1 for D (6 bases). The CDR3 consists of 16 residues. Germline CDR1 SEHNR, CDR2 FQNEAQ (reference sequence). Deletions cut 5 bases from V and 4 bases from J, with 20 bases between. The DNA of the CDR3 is TGTGCCAGCAGCACCACCGGGACACTAAATCGAGAGACCCAGTACTTC. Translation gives CASSTTGTLNRETQYF.

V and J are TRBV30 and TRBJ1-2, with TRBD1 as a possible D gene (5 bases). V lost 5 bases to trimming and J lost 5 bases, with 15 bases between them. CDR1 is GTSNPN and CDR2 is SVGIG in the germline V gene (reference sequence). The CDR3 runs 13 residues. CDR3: CAWEMTDAYGYTF. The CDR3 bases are TGTGCCTGGGAAATGACAGACGCTTATGGCTACACCTTC.

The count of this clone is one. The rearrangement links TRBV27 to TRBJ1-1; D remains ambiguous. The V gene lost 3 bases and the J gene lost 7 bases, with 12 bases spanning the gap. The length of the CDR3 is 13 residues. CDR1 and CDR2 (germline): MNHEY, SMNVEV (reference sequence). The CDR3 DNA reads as TGTGCCAGCAGTTTCAAACCCTCCAGTGAAGCTTTCTTT. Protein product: CASSFKPSSEAFF.